Detailed here is one T cell receptor (beta chain). Its antigen is currently unknown. The record originates from a study of post-analysis software for immune sequencing data. Study-wide results and caveats: TRBV segments more frequent in patients than in controls numbered five and included TRBV5-6, TRBV5-1 and TRBV20-1.

CDR1 is SGHRS, CDR2 YFSETQ, per germline. The CDR3 spans 12 residues. V was cut by 0 bases and J by 11 bases, with 11 bases left in between. Each TCR beta cDNA library carried unique molecular identifiers. TCRdb ran MiXCR on the PCR reads and lists one entry per CDR3 protein. The data contain 750,000 to 950,000 distinct CDR3 sequences, under 70% of them singletons. The receptor comes from a girl under 18 with multiple sclerosis. The chain has TRBV5-1 and TRBJ2-5; possible D gene TRBD2, 7 bases. The sample was blood. CDR3 amino acids: CASSLVAGAQYF. CDR3 DNA sequence: TGCGCCAGCAGCTTGGTTGCGGGGGCGCAGTACTTC.